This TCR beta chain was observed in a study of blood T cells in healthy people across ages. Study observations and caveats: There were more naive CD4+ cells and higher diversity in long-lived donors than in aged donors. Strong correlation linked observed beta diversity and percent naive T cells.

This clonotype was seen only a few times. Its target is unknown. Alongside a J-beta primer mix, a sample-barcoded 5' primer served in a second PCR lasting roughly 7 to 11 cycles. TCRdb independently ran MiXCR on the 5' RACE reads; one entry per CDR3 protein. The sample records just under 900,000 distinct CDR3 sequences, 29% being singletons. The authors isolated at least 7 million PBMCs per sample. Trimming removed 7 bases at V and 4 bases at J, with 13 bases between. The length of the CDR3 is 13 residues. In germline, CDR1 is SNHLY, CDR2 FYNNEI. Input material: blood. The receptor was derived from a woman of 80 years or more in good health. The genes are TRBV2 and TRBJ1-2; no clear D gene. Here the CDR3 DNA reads TGTGCCAGCACCCAAGGAACTGCCTATGGCTACACCTTC. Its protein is CASTQGTAYGYTF.